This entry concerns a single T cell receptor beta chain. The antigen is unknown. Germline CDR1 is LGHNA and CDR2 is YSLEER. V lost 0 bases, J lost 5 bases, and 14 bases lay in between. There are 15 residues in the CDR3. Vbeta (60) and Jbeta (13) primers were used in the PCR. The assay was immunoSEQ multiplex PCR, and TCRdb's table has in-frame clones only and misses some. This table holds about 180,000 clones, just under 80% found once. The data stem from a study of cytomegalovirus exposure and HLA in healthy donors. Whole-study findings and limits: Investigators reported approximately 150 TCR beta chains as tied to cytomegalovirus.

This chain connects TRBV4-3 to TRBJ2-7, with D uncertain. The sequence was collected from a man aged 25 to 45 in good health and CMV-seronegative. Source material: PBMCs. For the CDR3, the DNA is TGCGCCAGCAGCCAAGATACTGCAGGCTGGAACGAGCAGTACTTC. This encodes CASSQDTAGWNEQYF.